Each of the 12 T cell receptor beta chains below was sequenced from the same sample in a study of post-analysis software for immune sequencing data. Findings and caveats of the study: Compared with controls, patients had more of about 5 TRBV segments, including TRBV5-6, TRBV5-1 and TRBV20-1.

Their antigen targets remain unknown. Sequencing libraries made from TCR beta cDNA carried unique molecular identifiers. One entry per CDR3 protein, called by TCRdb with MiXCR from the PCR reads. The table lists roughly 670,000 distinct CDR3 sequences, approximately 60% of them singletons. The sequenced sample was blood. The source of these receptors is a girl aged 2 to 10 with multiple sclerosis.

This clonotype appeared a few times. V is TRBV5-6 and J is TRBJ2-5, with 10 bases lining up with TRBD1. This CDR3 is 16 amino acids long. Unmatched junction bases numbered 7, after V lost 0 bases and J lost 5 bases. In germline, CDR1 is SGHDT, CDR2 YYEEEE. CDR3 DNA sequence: TGTGCCAGCAGCTTGGCCGACAGGGGGCGAGGGGAGACCCAGTACTTC. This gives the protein CASSLADRGRGETQYF. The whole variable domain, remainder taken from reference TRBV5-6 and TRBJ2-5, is DAGVTQSPTHLIKTRGQQVTLRCSPKSGHDTVSWYQQALGQGPQFIFQYYEEEERQRGNFPDRFSGHQFPNYSSELNVNALLLGDSALYLCASSLADRGRGETQYFGPGTRLLVL.

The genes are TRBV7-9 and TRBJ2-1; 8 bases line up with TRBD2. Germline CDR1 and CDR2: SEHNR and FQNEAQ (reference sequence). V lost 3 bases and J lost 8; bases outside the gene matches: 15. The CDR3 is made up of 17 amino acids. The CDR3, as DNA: TGTGCCAGCAGCTTCTCAGCGGGAGTAGGGGAAAGGGATGAGCAGTTCTTC. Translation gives CASSFSAGVGERDEQFF.

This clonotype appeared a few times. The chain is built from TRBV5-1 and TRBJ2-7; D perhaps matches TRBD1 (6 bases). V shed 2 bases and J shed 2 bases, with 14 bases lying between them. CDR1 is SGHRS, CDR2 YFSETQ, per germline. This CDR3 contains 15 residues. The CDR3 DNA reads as TGCGCCAGCAGCTTATCCGGGACACCGGCCTACGAGCAGTACTTC. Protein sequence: CASSLSGTPAYEQYF.

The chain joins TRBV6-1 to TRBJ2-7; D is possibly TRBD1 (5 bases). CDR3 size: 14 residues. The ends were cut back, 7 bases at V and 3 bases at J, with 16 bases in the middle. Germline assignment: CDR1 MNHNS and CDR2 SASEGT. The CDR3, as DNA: TGTGCCAGCAAACTCAGCCAGGGATTCTACGAGCAGTACTTC. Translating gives CASKLSQGFYEQYF.

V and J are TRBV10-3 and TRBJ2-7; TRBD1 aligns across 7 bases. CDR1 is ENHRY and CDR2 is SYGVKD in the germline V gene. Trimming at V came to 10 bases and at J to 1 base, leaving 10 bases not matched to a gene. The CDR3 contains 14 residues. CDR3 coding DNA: TGTGCCACCAGCGGAAAACAGGGGTCCTACGAGCAGTACTTC. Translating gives CATSGKQGSYEQYF.

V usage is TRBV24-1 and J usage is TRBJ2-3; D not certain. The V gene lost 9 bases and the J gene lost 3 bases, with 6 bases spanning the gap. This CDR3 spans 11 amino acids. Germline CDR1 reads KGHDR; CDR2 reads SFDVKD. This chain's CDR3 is CATSKTDTQYF. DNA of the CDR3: TGTGCCACCTCCAAAACAGATACGCAGTATTTT.

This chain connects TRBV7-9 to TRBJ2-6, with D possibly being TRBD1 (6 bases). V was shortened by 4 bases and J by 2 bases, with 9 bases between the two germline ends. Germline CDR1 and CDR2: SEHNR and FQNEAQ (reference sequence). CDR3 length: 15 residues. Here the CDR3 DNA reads TGTGCCAGCAGCTCCGACAGGACTGGGGCCAACGTCCTGACTTTC. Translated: CASSSDRTGANVLTF.

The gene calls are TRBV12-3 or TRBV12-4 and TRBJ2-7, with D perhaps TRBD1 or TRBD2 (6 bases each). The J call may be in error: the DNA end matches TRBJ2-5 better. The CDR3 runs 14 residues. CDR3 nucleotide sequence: TGTGCCAGCAGTTCTAGGGGGGCAGAGGAGACCCAGTACTTC. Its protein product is CASSSRGAEETQYF.

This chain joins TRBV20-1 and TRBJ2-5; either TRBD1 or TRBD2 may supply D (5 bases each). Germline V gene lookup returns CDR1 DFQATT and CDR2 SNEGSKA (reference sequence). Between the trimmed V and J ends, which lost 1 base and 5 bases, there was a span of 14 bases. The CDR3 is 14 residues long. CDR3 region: CSARAGTGSETQYF. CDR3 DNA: TGCAGTGCTAGAGCGGGGACGGGTTCCGAGACCCAGTACTTC.

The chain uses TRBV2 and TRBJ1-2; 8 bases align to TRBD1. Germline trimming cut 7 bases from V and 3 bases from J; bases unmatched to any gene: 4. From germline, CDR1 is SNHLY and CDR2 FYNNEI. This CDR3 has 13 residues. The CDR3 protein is CASTRQGYYGYTF. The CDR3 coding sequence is TGTGCCAGCACCAGACAGGGGTACTATGGCTACACCTTC.

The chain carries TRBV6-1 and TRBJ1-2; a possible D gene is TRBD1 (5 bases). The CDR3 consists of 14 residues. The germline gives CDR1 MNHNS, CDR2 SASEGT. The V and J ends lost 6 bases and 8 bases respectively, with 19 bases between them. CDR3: CASSMAMGPRGYTF. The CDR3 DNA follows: TGTGCCAGCAGCATGGCCATGGGGCCGCGGGGCTACACCTTC.

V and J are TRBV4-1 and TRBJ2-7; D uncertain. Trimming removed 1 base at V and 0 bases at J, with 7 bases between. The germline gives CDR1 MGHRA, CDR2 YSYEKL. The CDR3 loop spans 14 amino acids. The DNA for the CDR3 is TGCGCCAGCAGCCAAGGGCGAAACTCCTACGAGCAGTACTTC. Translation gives CASSQGRNSYEQYF.